The 19 T cell receptor beta chains listed next were all sequenced from one sample in a study of early T cells in non-severe SARS-CoV-2 infection. TCRdb ran MiXCR on the 5' RACE reads and lists one entry per CDR3 protein. This sample has some 80,000 distinct CDR3 sequences, with roughly an eighth found just once. Sequencing was carried out using whole blood. The receptors were sampled from an adult who was a healthcare worker with PCR-confirmed SARS-CoV-2 infection or an uninfected control (not recorded which).

This clonotype was recorded many times. Here the CDR3 DNA reads TGTGCCACCCGGGGGAGAGGAGGCAAAAACATTCAGTACTTC. This codes for CATRGRGGKNIQYF. The V call is TRBV6-2 or TRBV6-3, the J call TRBJ2-4; D perhaps matches TRBD2 (6 bases). Germline assignment: CDR1 MNHEY and CDR2 SVGEGT. Between the trimmed V and J ends, which lost 10 bases and 3 bases, there was a span of 16 bases. The length of the CDR3 is 14 residues.

This clonotype was counted many times. The chain links TRBV12-5 to TRBJ1-1; TRBD1 matches 7 bases. V lost 0 bases and J lost 11; bases outside the gene matches: 15. The length of the CDR3 is 16 residues. The germline V gene encodes CDR1 LGHNT and CDR2 FRNRAP. In DNA form, the CDR3 reads TGTGCTAGTGGTTTGGTCCGCGACAGGGAAGATTTGTCTGCTTTCTTT. Its protein product is CASGLVRDREDLSAFF.

This clonotype has just a few counts. This chain joins TRBV6-2 or TRBV6-3 and TRBJ1-3, with D perhaps matching TRBD1 (5 bases). V lost 6 bases to trimming and J lost 1 base, with 16 bases between them. The CDR3 is 16 amino acids. Germline CDR1 reads MNHEY; CDR2 reads SVGEGT. DNA for the CDR3: TGTGCCAGCAGACCGTCGCGCAGGGATTCTGGAAACACCATATATTTT. Translated, it gives CASRPSRRDSGNTIYF.

In its sample, this clonotype was seen once. The chain is built from TRBV11-2 and TRBJ2-1; TRBD1 or TRBD2 may be the D gene (5 bases each). The germline V and J ends were trimmed by 0 bases and 3 bases, with 27 bases remaining between them. Per the germline V gene, CDR1 is SGHAT and CDR2 is FQNNGV. The CDR3 length is 21 residues. Here the CDR3 DNA reads TGTGCCAGCAGCTTAGACGCCTACCGGGGACGGGGAGAGGGGTACTACAATGAGCAGTTCTTC. It yields the protein CASSLDAYRGRGEGYYNEQFF.

This clonotype has at least ten counts. This chain connects TRBV6-2 or TRBV6-3 to TRBJ1-5; 11 positions agree with TRBD1. Trimming cost V 5 bases and J 2 bases; bases outside gene matches: 8. This CDR3 is 17 amino acids long. CDR1 and CDR2 (germline): MNHEY, SVGEGT. The CDR3 region has the DNA TGTGCCAGCAGTCCCGGGACAGGGGGAAGGGGCAATCAGCCCCAGCATTTT. Encoded protein: CASSPGTGGRGNQPQHF.

This chain uses TRBV29-1 with TRBJ1-1; no reliable D call. CDR3 length: 12 amino acids. From germline, CDR1 is SQVTM and CDR2 ANQGSEA. V was clipped by 7 bases and J by 2 bases, with 11 bases between them. CDR3 in amino acids: CSATRGNTEAFF. The DNA of the CDR3 is TGCAGCGCAACCCGGGGTAACACTGAAGCTTTCTTT. Full variable domain (remainder filled in from reference TRBV29-1 and TRBJ1-1): SAVISQKPSRDICQRGTSLTIQCQVDSQVTMMFWYRQQPGQSLTLIATANQGSEATYESGFVIDKFPISRPNLTFSTLTVSNMSPEDSSIYLCSATRGNTEAFFGQGTRLTVV.

This clonotype was seen only a few times. This chain links TRBV11-2 with TRBJ2-7, with TRBD2 as a possible D gene (6 bases). The CDR3 loop spans 13 amino acids. Trimming removed 8 bases at V and 0 bases at J, with 11 bases between. Germline-derived CDR1 and CDR2 are SGHAT and FQNNGV. As DNA, the CDR3 is TGTGCCAGCGGAGTGGGGGGCTCCTACGAGCAGTACTTC. Protein product: CASGVGGSYEQYF.

There are many counts of this clonotype. This chain joins TRBV7-6 and TRBJ1-2; D is possibly TRBD1 (5 bases). The CDR3 spans 15 residues. Trimming took off 1 base at V and 5 bases at J, with 14 bases between the two ends. Germline V CDR1 and CDR2: SGHVS, FNYEAQ. The CDR3 loop is CASSLEPLGPYGYTF. CDR3 bases: TGTGCCAGCAGCTTAGAACCTTTGGGGCCATATGGCTACACCTTC. Complete variable domain (other parts from reference TRBV7-6 and TRBJ1-2): GAGVSQSPRYKVTKRGQDVALRCDPISGHVSLYWYRQALGQGPEFLTYFNYEAQQDKSGLPNDRFSAERPEGSISTLTIQRTEQRDSAMYRCASSLEPLGPYGYTFGSGTRLTVV.

The CDR3 nucleotides read TGTGCCAGCTCGGTGGACGATACGCAGTATTTT. Encoded protein: CASSVDDTQYF. The chain employs TRBV18 and TRBJ2-3; D is undetermined. V was clipped by 6 bases and J by 6 bases, with 7 bases between them. Germline CDR1 KGHSH, CDR2 LQKENI. This CDR3 comprises 11 residues.

This clonotype was picked up a small number of times. The chain links TRBV12-3 or TRBV12-4 to TRBJ2-2; either TRBD1 or TRBD2 may supply D (6 bases each). The CDR3 has 14 amino acids. V lost 8 bases to trimming and J lost 4 bases, with 14 bases between them. The CDR3 DNA is TGTGCCAGCCGTAAAGGGGGAGGCACCGGGGAGCTGTTTTTT. Its translation is CASRKGGGTGELFF.

The chain employs TRBV11-2 and TRBJ2-1; 9 positions agree with TRBD2. The CDR3 totals 16 residues. The V gene's germline CDR1 is SGHAT and CDR2 FQNNGV. Trimming cost V 5 bases and J 2 bases; bases outside gene matches: 7. This CDR3 reads CASSPIAGEAYNEQFF. The CDR3 DNA reads TGTGCCAGCAGCCCCATAGCGGGGGAGGCCTACAATGAGCAGTTCTTC.

The sample holds many counts of this clonotype. The chain recombines TRBV5-1 with TRBJ1-5, with D perhaps TRBD1 (6 bases). This CDR3 is built from 16 residues. Germline assignment: CDR1 SGHRS and CDR2 YFSETQ. V gave up 2 bases and J gave up 0 bases, with 12 bases separating them. CDR3 sequence: CASSFDRGYSNQPQHF. The DNA of the CDR3 is TGCGCCAGCAGCTTTGATAGGGGGTATAGCAATCAGCCCCAGCATTTT.

This clonotype has only a few counts. The chain couples TRBV6-1 to TRBJ2-3, with 9 bases fitting TRBD2. J was trimmed by 5 bases and V by 5 bases; bases with no gene match: 20. CDR1 MNHNS and CDR2 SASEGT come from the germline V gene. The CDR3 covers 19 residues. CDR3 amino acids: CASSPFIGRLAASGDTQYF. CDR3 DNA sequence: TGTGCCAGCAGTCCTTTCATAGGTAGACTAGCGGCTTCAGGAGATACGCAGTATTTT.

This clonotype was seen at least ten times. The chain combines TRBV6-5 with TRBJ2-1; 10 bases agree with TRBD2. CDR3 size: 16 residues. Germline V gene sequence: CDR1 MNHEY, CDR2 SVGAGI. Losses at the gene ends were 4 bases for V and 10 bases for J; bases not matched to a gene: 13. Here the CDR3 DNA reads TGTGCCAGCAGTTGGGGACATGAGCGGGGGGGCAAAGAGCAGTTCTTC. It specifies CASSWGHERGGKEQFF.

The chain employs TRBV7-3 and TRBJ2-2; D possibly corresponds to TRBD2 (6 bases). V gave up 2 bases and J gave up 4 bases, with 8 bases separating them. CDR3 length: 14 residues. The V gene's germline CDR1 is SGHTA and CDR2 FQGTGA. The CDR3 nucleotides are TGTGCCAGCAGCTTAGTGGGAGGCACCGGGGAGCTGTTTTTT. As protein: CASSLVGGTGELFF.

This clonotype was observed at least ten times. This sequence joins TRBV6-6 and TRBJ1-2; D unresolved. Deletions cut 0 bases from V and 6 bases from J, with 14 bases between. Germline V gives CDR1 MNHNY, CDR2 SVGAGI (reference sequence). This CDR3 is 15 amino acids long. The DNA for the CDR3 is TGTGCCAGCAGTTACTCGGATTTGCTCGGTCATGGCTACACCTTC. Amino acids: CASSYSDLLGHGYTF.

Many counts were recorded for this clonotype. This sequence joins TRBV6-2 or TRBV6-3 and TRBJ1-3; no definite D call. There are 14 residues in the CDR3. The V end was cut by 4 bases, the J end by 0 bases, with 7 bases between. From germline, CDR1 is MNHEY and CDR2 SVGEGT. The CDR3 DNA reads TGTGCCAGCAGTTTTGGGTTCTCTGGAAACACCATATATTTT. The encoded protein is CASSFGFSGNTIYF.

This clonotype has a count of ten or more. In DNA, the CDR3 is TGTGCCAGCAGCACCGTAGCGGGCTACAATGAGCAGTTCTTC. Translation gives CASSTVAGYNEQFF. The chain carries TRBV11-2 and TRBJ2-1, with 7 positions matching TRBD2. The germline V gene has CDR1 SGHAT and CDR2 FQNNGV. The trim removed 5 bases at V and 3 bases at J, leaving 4 bases unmatched. The CDR3 is 14 residues long.

This clonotype was detected ten times or more. V usage is TRBV5-1 and J usage is TRBJ1-1; unclear D gene. V shed 4 bases and J shed 4 bases, with 20 bases lying between them. Germline CDR1 is SGHRS and CDR2 is YFSETQ. The CDR3 contains 16 residues. CDR3 nucleotides: TGCGCCAGCAGCGTGACCCCTAGTACCTGGGGCACTGAAGCTTTCTTT. As protein: CASSVTPSTWGTEAFF.